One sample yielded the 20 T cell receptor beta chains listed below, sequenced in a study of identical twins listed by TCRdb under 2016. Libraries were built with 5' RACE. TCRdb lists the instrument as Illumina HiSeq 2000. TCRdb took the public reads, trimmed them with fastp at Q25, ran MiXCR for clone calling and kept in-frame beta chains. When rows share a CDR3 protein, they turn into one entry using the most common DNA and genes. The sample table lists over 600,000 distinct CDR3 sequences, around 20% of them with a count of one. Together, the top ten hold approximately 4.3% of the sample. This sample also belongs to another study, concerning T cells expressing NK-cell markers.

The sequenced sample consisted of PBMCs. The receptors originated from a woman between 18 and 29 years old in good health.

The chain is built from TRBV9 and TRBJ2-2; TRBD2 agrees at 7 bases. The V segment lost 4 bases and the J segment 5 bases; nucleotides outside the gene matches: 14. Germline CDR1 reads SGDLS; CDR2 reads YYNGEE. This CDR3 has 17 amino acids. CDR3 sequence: CASSNLGEGRYTGELFF. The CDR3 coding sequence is TGTGCCAGCAGCAACCTGGGGGAGGGGAGATATACCGGGGAGCTGTTTTTT.

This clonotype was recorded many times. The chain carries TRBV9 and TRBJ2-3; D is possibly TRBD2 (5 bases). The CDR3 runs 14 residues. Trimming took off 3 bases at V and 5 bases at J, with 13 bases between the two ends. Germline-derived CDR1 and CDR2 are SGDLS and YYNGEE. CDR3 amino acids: CASSAIGVKDTQYF. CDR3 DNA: TGTGCCAGCAGCGCCATCGGGGTAAAAGATACGCAGTATTTT.

Here the CDR3 DNA reads TGCAGTGCTCTCTACCTAGGGGAACTGTTTTTT. It is translated as CSALYLGELFF. The J gene is TRBJ1-4, the V gene TRBV20-1, with a tentative D call TRBD1 (5 bases). The CDR3 contains 11 residues. Trimming removed 5 bases at V and 12 bases at J, with 13 bases between. Germline V gives CDR1 DFQATT, CDR2 SNEGSKA (reference sequence).

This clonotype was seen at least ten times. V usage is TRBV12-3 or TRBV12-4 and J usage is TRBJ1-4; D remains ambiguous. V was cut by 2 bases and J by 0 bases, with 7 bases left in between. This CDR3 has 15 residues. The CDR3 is CASSLRGATNEKLFF. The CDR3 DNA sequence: TGTGCCAGCAGTTTACGAGGCGCAACTAATGAAAAACTGTTTTTT.

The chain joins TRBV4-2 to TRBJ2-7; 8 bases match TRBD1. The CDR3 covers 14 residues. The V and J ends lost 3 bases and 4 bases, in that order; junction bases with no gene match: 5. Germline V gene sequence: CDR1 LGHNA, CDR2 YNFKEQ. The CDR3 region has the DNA TGTGCCAGCAGCCAGACAGGGGAAGGGTACGAGCAGTACTTC. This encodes CASSQTGEGYEQYF.

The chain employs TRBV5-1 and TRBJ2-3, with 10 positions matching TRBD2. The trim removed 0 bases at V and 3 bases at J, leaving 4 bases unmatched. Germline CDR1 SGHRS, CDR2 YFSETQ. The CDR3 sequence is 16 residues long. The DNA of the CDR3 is TGCGCCAGCAGCTTGGCTAGCGGGAGTTGGACAGATACGCAGTATTTT. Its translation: CASSLASGSWTDTQYF.

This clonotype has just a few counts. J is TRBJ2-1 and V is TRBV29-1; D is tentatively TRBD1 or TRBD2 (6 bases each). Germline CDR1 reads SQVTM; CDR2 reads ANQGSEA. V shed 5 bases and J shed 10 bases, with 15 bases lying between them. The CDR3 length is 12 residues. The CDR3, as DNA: TGCAGCGTTTCCCGAGGGGGGAGCGAGCAGTTCTTC. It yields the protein CSVSRGGSEQFF.

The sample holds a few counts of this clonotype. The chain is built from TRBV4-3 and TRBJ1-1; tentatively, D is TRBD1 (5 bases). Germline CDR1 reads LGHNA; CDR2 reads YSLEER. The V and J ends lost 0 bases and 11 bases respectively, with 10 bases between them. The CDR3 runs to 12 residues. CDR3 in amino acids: CASSQEIGVAFF. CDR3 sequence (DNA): TGCGCCAGCAGCCAAGAGATAGGGGTGGCTTTCTTT.

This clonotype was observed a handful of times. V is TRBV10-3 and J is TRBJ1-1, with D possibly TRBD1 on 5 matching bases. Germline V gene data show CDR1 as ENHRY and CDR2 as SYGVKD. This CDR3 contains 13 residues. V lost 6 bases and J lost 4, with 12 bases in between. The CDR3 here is CAIRVQETTEAFF. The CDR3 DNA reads TGTGCCATCAGGGTACAGGAGACCACTGAAGCTTTCTTT.

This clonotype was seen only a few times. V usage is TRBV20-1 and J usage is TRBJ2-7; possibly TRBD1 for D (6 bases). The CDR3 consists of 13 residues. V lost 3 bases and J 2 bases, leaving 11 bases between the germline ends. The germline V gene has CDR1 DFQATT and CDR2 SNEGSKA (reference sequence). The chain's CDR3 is CSASFQGTYEQYF. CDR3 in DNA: TGCAGTGCTAGTTTCCAGGGGACCTACGAGCAGTACTTC.

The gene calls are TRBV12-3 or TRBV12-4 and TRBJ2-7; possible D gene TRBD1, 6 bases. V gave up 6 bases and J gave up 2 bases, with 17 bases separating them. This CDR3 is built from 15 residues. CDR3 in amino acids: CASSPSGTRTYEQYF. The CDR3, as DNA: TGTGCCAGCAGCCCCTCCGGGACAAGAACCTACGAGCAGTACTTC.

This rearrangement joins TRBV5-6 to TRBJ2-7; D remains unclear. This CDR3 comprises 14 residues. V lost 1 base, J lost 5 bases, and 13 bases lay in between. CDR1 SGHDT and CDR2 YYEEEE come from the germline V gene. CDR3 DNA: TGTGCCAGCAGCTTGTCGAGAGTTGACGACGAGCAGTACTTC. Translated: CASSLSRVDDEQYF.

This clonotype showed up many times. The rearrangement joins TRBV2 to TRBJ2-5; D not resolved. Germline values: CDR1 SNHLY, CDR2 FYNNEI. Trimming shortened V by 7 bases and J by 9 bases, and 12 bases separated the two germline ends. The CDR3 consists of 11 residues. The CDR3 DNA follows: TGTGCCAGCAAGCTTGGGTGGGCCCAGTACTTC. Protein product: CASKLGWAQYF.

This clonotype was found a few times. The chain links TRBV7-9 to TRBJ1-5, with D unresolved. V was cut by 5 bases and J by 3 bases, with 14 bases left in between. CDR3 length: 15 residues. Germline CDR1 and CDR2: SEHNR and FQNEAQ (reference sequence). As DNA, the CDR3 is TGTGCCAGCAGCGAGGTCGGAGCAAACAATCAGCCCCAGCATTTT. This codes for CASSEVGANNQPQHF. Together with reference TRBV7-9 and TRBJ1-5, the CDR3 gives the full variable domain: DTGVSQNPRHKITKRGQNVTFRCDPISEHNRLYWYRQTLGQGPEFLTYFQNEAQLEKSRLLSDRFSAERPKGSFSTLEIQRTEQGDSAMYLCASSEVGANNQPQHFGDGTRLSIL.

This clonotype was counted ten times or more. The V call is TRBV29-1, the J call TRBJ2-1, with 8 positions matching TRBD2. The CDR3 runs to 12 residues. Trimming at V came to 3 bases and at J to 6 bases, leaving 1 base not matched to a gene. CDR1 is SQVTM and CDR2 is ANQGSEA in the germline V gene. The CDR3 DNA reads TGCAGCGTTGAGGGACTAGTCAATGAGCAGTTCTTC. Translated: CSVEGLVNEQFF.

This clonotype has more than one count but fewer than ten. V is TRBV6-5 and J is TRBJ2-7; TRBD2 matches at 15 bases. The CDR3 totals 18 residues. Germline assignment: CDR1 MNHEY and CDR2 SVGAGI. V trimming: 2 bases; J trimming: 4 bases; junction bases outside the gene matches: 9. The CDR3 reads CASSYTYRTSGREYEQYF. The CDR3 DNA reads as TGTGCCAGCAGTTACACCTACAGGACTAGCGGGAGGGAGTACGAGCAGTACTTC.

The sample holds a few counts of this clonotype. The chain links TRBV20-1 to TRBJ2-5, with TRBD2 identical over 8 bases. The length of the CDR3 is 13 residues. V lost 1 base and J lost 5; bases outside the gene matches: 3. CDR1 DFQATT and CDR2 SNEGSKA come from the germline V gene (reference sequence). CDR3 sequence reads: CSARAGGRETQYF. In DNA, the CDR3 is TGCAGTGCTAGAGCGGGGGGGAGGGAGACCCAGTACTTC.

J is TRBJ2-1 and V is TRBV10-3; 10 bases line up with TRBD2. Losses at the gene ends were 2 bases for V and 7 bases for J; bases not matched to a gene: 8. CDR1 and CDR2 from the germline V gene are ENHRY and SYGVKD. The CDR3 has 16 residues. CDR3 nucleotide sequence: TGTGCCATCAGTGAGGGGGTAGCGGGGGGTAAGAATGAGCAGTTCTTC. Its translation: CAISEGVAGGKNEQFF.

CDR3 in DNA: TGTGCCAGCAGCTACGGACGACGGGAGACCCAGTACTTC. This encodes CASSYGRRETQYF. This sequence joins TRBV7-2 and TRBJ2-5; D remains ambiguous. The CDR3 totals 13 residues. Germline lookup yields CDR1 SGHTA and CDR2 FQGNSA. Trimming removed 4 bases from V and 5 bases from J, with 11 bases in between.

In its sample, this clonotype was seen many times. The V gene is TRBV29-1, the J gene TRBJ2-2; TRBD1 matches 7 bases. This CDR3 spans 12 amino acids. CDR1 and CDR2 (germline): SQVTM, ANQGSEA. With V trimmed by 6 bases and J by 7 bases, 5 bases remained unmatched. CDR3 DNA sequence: TGCAGCGTAACCAGGGGGAACGGGGAGCTGTTTTTT. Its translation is CSVTRGNGELFF.